The 28 T cell receptor beta chains listed next were all sequenced from one sample in a study of T cell repertoires in cytomegalovirus infection (dated by TCRdb to about 2019). Sequencing instrument: Illumina HiSeq 1500. TCRdb's own reprocessing of the public reads used fastp at Q25 and MiXCR and kept productive beta chains. Rows with a matching CDR3 protein are joined into one entry that keeps the most common DNA and genes. For this sample the table gives more than 200,000 distinct CDR3 sequences, of which roughly 10% were detected only once. The ten largest clones take up over 12% of the sample. Sequencing was performed on PBMCs. The source of these receptors is a human donor in good health (CMV status not recorded). Some clones in this sample may be carry-over from other donors' samples.

V usage is TRBV19 and J usage is TRBJ1-4, with a tentative D call TRBD1 (5 bases). The CDR3 is 13 residues long. Germline V gene data show CDR1 as LNHDA and CDR2 as SQIVND (reference sequence). Trimming pared 5 bases from V and 8 bases from J, leaving 12 bases between. CDR3 in DNA: TGTGCCAGTAGTCAGACAGCCGAAGAAAAACTGTTTTTT. Translated: CASSQTAEEKLFF.

In this sample, this clonotype turned up many times. The rearrangement links TRBV7-2 to TRBJ1-2, with TRBD1 identical over 11 bases. Trimming at V came to 5 bases and at J to 8 bases, leaving 10 bases not matched to a gene. Germline assignment: CDR1 SGHTA and CDR2 FQGNSA. The CDR3 runs to 15 residues. The CDR3 sequence: CASSREGTGGEGYTF. CDR3 bases: TGTGCCAGCAGCAGAGAGGGGACAGGGGGGGAAGGCTACACCTTC.

The CDR3 sequence: CASSPETVITEAFF. CDR3 coding DNA: TGCGCCAGCAGCCCCGAGACAGTGATCACTGAAGCTTTCTTT. The V and J genes are TRBV5-1 and TRBJ1-1, with D possibly TRBD1 on 5 matching bases. The CDR3 is made up of 14 amino acids. Looked up from germline, CDR1 is SGHRS and CDR2 is YFSETQ. V was shortened by 4 bases and J by 4 bases, with 14 bases between the two germline ends.

This clonotype was counted only a few times. The chain joins TRBV11-3 to TRBJ2-2, with D possibly TRBD2 on 5 matching bases. The CDR3 covers 15 residues. Germline assignment: CDR1 SGHNT and CDR2 YENEEA. Trimming left V 5 bases short and J 4 bases short, with 14 bases between. This CDR3 reads CASSPTRLGTGELFF. The CDR3 DNA is TGTGCCAGCAGCCCCACTAGGCTCGGCACCGGGGAGCTGTTTTTT.

This clonotype was seen more than once but under ten times. The CDR3 carries no conserved terminal phenylalanine or tryptophan, so it likely arises from a read error. The chain is built from TRBV30 and TRBJ1-1; TRBD1 matches at 7 bases. The CDR3 length is 14 residues. J gave up 5 bases and V 7 bases, and 13 bases lay outside the gene matches. Germline CDR1 is GTSNPN and CDR2 is SVGIG (reference sequence). CDR3 sequence: CASAKGALDTEAFI. CDR3 sequence (DNA): TGTGCCTCTGCAAAGGGGGCCCTGGATACTGAAGCTTTCATT.

The genes are TRBV5-3 and TRBJ2-3, with a possible D match to TRBD2 (6 bases). TRBV5-3 is annotated as an ORF whose role is uncertain. V lost 0 bases, J lost 1 base, and 18 bases lay in between. CDR3 size: 18 residues. The CDR3 DNA reads as TGTGCCAGAAGCTTGGAACGGTTTCCGGGACTCGGCACAGATACGCAGTATTTT. This translates into CARSLERFPGLGTDTQYF.

This clonotype was seen ten or more times. This chain joins TRBV19 and TRBJ1-3; the D is unclear. The ends were cut back, 7 bases at V and 0 bases at J, with 19 bases in the middle. In germline, CDR1 is LNHDA, CDR2 SQIVND (reference sequence). The CDR3 is 17 residues long. In DNA, the CDR3 is TGTGCCAGTACAAATGAAGCTGGACGGCACTCTGGAAACACCATATATTTT. Translated, it gives CASTNEAGRHSGNTIYF.

This clonotype was recorded at least ten times. The rearrangement links TRBV4-2 to TRBJ2-1; 9 bases line up with TRBD1. The length of the CDR3 is 16 residues. The junction had 7 bases not matched to a gene; V was cut back by 3 bases and J by 4 bases. Germline V gene sequence: CDR1 LGHNA, CDR2 YNFKEQ. The CDR3 DNA sequence: TGTGCCAGCAGCCAGGCCGCCGGGACAGGGTACAATGAGCAGTTCTTC. Amino acid sequence: CASSQAAGTGYNEQFF.

This clonotype was counted many times. This chain connects TRBV7-2 to TRBJ1-5, with D hard to call. V gave up 5 bases and J gave up 4 bases, with 9 bases separating them. The CDR3 extends over 13 amino acids. CDR1 is SGHTA, CDR2 FQGNSA, per germline. The DNA for the CDR3 is TGTGCCAGCAGCCCCCAACAAAATCAGCCCCAGCATTTT. It encodes CASSPQQNQPQHF. Filled out from reference TRBV7-2 and TRBJ1-5, the complete variable domain reads GAGVSQSPSNKVTEKGKDVELRCDPISGHTALYWYRQSLGQGLEFLIYFQGNSAPDKSGLPSDRFSAERTGGSVSTLTIQRTQQEDSAVYLCASSPQQNQPQHFGDGTRLSIL.

This clonotype was detected many times. The CDR3 DNA reads TGTGCCAGCAGATCCAGCGGGGTTACAGATACGCAGTATTTT. Amino acids: CASRSSGVTDTQYF. The chain is built from TRBV7-2 and TRBJ2-3; 7 positions match TRBD2. With V trimmed by 6 bases and J by 3 bases, 6 bases remained unmatched. Germline CDR1 reads SGHTA; CDR2 reads FQGNSA. The CDR3 has 14 amino acids.

This clonotype has more than one count but fewer than ten. V gene TRBV30 combines with J gene TRBJ2-5; perhaps TRBD2 as D (7 bases). Deletions cut 0 bases from V and 6 bases from J, with 11 bases between. The V gene's germline CDR1 is GTSNPN and CDR2 SVGIG (reference sequence). This CDR3 is built from 13 residues. This CDR3 reads CAWSVTGGKTQYF. In nucleotides, the CDR3 is TGTGCCTGGAGTGTAACGGGGGGCAAGACCCAGTACTTC.

This clonotype appeared many times. The chain has TRBV6-1 and TRBJ1-5; no firm D call. The CDR3 has 13 amino acids. V gave up 6 bases and J gave up 4 bases, with 10 bases separating them. The germline V gene encodes CDR1 MNHNS and CDR2 SASEGT. CDR3 DNA sequence: TGTGCCAGCAGCAACCGGGAGAATCAGCCCCAGCATTTT. Amino acid sequence: CASSNRENQPQHF.

This clonotype was recorded many times. This chain connects TRBV7-2 to TRBJ1-5, with D tentatively TRBD1 (5 bases). The CDR3 spans 14 residues. The V and J ends lost 4 bases and 6 bases respectively, with 13 bases between them. Germline V CDR1 and CDR2: SGHTA, FQGNSA. This CDR3 is CASSSGGSGQPQHF. The CDR3 coding sequence is TGTGCCAGCAGCTCCGGGGGTAGCGGTCAGCCCCAGCATTTT.

CDR3 sequence (DNA): TGTGCCAGCAGCTTAAACCAGGATGAGACCCAGTACTTC. As protein: CASSLNQDETQYF. This chain joins TRBV7-2 and TRBJ2-5, with D unresolved. Trimming took 2 bases from V and 5 from J, leaving 9 bases between them. The CDR3 is 13 residues long. Germline V gene sequence: CDR1 SGHTA, CDR2 FQGNSA.

This clonotype occurred many times. The CDR3 protein is CASRGGGKETQYF. CDR3 coding DNA: TGTGCCAGCAGGGGGGGGGGAAAAGAGACCCAGTACTTC. The genes are TRBV7-2 and TRBJ2-5; 7 nucleotides agree with TRBD2. Germline V gene sequence: CDR1 SGHTA, CDR2 FQGNSA. J was trimmed by 3 bases and V by 6 bases; bases with no gene match: 4. This CDR3 region has 13 residues.

J is TRBJ2-7 and V is TRBV25-1, with 10 bases matching TRBD1. CDR1 is MGHDK and CDR2 is SYGVNS in the germline V gene. The junction had 4 bases not matched to a gene; V was cut back by 3 bases and J by 5 bases. The CDR3 has 14 amino acids. This chain's CDR3 is CASSDPGQGHEQYF. In DNA, the CDR3 is TGTGCCAGCAGTGACCCGGGACAGGGGCACGAGCAGTACTTC.

The table lists this clonotype with many counts. The chain uses TRBV12-3 or TRBV12-4 and TRBJ1-2, with D unresolved. The CDR3 sequence is 15 residues long. With 1 base removed from V and 3 bases from J, the gap between germline ends came to 12 bases. CDR3 in amino acids: CASSLELGPYYGYTF. The CDR3 DNA reads TGTGCCAGCAGTTTAGAGTTAGGTCCCTACTATGGCTACACCTTC.

This clonotype was observed a few times. This rearrangement joins TRBV4-2 to TRBJ2-7; 9 positions agree with TRBD2. V lost 4 bases and J lost 1; bases outside the gene matches: 5. CDR1 is LGHNA, CDR2 YNFKEQ, per germline. The CDR3 is 15 residues long. The CDR3 reads CASSPGSGGSYEQYF. CDR3 DNA: TGTGCCAGCAGCCCAGGGAGCGGGGGGTCCTACGAGCAGTACTTC.

This chain connects TRBV5-4 to TRBJ2-7; 10 positions match TRBD1. Unmatched junction bases numbered 12, after V lost 5 bases and J lost 4 bases. Germline V gene lookup returns CDR1 SGHNT and CDR2 YYREEE (reference sequence). The CDR3 is made up of 16 amino acids. CDR3 amino acids: CASRPGRDRGLYEQYF. The CDR3 region has the DNA TGTGCCAGCAGACCCGGCCGGGACAGGGGACTGTACGAGCAGTACTTC.

This clonotype appeared many times. The V and J genes are TRBV7-2 and TRBJ2-1; the D gene is possibly TRBD2 (6 bases). From germline, CDR1 is SGHTA and CDR2 FQGNSA. The CDR3 is made up of 15 amino acids. Deletions cut 5 bases from V and 8 bases from J, with 19 bases between. The CDR3 loop is CASSPRDGSTYEQFF. CDR3 coding DNA: TGTGCCAGCAGCCCCCGGGACGGGAGTACGTATGAGCAGTTCTTC.

In its sample, this clonotype was seen many times. The CDR3 spells CASSDRGKTHNEQFF. CDR3 in DNA: TGTGCCAGCAGTGACAGGGGGAAGACCCACAATGAGCAGTTCTTC. The rearrangement joins TRBV6-1 to TRBJ2-1, with 7 bases that match TRBD1. This CDR3 has 15 residues. V dropped 3 bases and J dropped 5; count of bases not matched to a gene: 7. CDR1 and CDR2 (germline): MNHNS, SASEGT.

This chain links TRBV6-2 or TRBV6-3 with TRBJ1-5; TRBD1 agrees at 9 bases. Germline V CDR1 and CDR2: MNHEY, SVGEGT. There are 17 residues in the CDR3. J was trimmed by 6 bases and V by 5 bases; bases with no gene match: 14. The CDR3 is CASSGTGDRAVRQPQHF. For the CDR3, the DNA is TGTGCCAGCAGTGGTACCGGGGACAGGGCTGTTCGTCAGCCCCAGCATTTT.

The J gene is TRBJ1-2, the V gene TRBV5-1; D might be TRBD1 (6 bases). V was trimmed by 4 bases and J by 4 bases, leaving 17 bases between them. Germline CDR1 SGHRS, CDR2 YFSETQ. The CDR3 covers 15 residues. The CDR3 nucleotides read TGCGCCAGCAGCCCCGGGGGGGCCACCTCCTATGGCTACACCTTC. Its translation: CASSPGGATSYGYTF.

Only a few counts were recorded for this clonotype. The chain recombines TRBV18 with TRBJ1-1; weak D call: TRBD1 (5 bases). CDR3 length: 12 amino acids. Trimming cost V 3 bases and J 8 bases, with 10 bases left between them. Germline V gives CDR1 KGHSH, CDR2 LQKENI. The CDR3 is CASSPDTSEAFF. In nucleotides, the CDR3 is TGTGCCAGCTCACCGGACACCTCAGAAGCTTTCTTT.

This clonotype was recorded at least ten times. The chain joins TRBV6-1 to TRBJ2-1, with D perhaps matching TRBD1 (7 bases). CDR1 is MNHNS and CDR2 is SASEGT in the germline V gene. This CDR3 contains 13 residues. V was clipped by 5 bases and J by 9 bases, with 14 bases between them. CDR3 amino acids: CASSPGGLGEQFF. As DNA, the CDR3 is TGTGCCAGCAGTCCAGGGGGGCTCGGTGAGCAGTTCTTC.

This clonotype has a count of ten or more. The CDR3 nucleotides are TGTGCCATCAGGGACGGGACTAGCGGGAGGAACTACGAGCAGTACTTC. This translates into CAIRDGTSGRNYEQYF. The rearrangement links TRBV10-3 to TRBJ2-7; 15 nucleotides align to TRBD2. Trimming cost V 6 bases and J 3 bases; bases outside gene matches: 6. The length of the CDR3 is 16 residues. Germline loops: CDR1 ENHRY, CDR2 SYGVKD.

This clonotype came up many times. V usage is TRBV20-1 and J usage is TRBJ2-5; 7 positions match TRBD2. This CDR3 comprises 12 residues. Germline V gene data show CDR1 as DFQATT and CDR2 as SNEGSKA (reference sequence). V shed 2 bases and J 4 bases; nucleotides not matched to a gene: 1. CDR3 DNA: TGCAGTGCTAGACCGGGGGGAGAGACCCAGTACTTC. It specifies CSARPGGETQYF.

This clonotype was recorded a few times. The chain employs TRBV6-1 and TRBJ1-1; D remains unclear. Per the germline V gene, CDR1 is MNHNS and CDR2 is SASEGT. V lost 0 bases to trimming and J lost 2 bases, with 4 bases between them. This CDR3 contains 13 residues. CDR3 bases: TGTGCCAGCAGTGAAGCGGACAACACTGAAGCTTTCTTT. It translates to CASSEADNTEAFF.